Shown below are 14 T cell receptor beta chains from a single sample sequenced in a study of CD8+ T cells in alopecia areata. Isolated RNA was reverse transcribed into cDNA used as the sequencing template. Profiling relied on immunoSEQ multiplex PCR, and the TCRdb table lists in-frame clones only, not all of them. Of tens of thousands of clones listed, approximately 96% are singletons. Sequencing used CD8+ T cells sorted from blood, obtained at week 0. Receptors originate from a human donor with alopecia areata.

CDR3 protein: CASRTTSGGGTDTQYF. The CDR3 DNA reads as TGTGCCAGCAGGACGACTAGCGGGGGTGGCACAGATACGCAGTATTTT. V and J are TRBV2 and TRBJ2-3, with TRBD2 matching 12 bases. The trim removed 6 bases at V and 1 base at J, leaving 5 bases unmatched. CDR3 size: 16 residues. Germline V CDR1 and CDR2: SNHLY, FYNNEI.

The rearrangement links TRBV4-3 to TRBJ2-3, with D possibly TRBD1 on 5 matching bases. The CDR3 is 16 residues long. The V gene's germline CDR1 is LGHNA and CDR2 YSLEER. The V end was cut by 0 bases, the J end by 6 bases, with 16 bases between. The CDR3 loop is CASSQDWGREIDTQYF. The DNA for the CDR3 is TGCGCCAGCAGCCAAGATTGGGGCAGAGAGATCGATACGCAGTATTTT.

This chain joins TRBV6-1 and TRBJ2-7; 8 bases fit TRBD1. The germline V gene has CDR1 MNHNS and CDR2 SASEGT. This CDR3 contains 15 residues. The V gene end was trimmed by 4 bases and the J gene end by 3 bases; junction bases not matched to a gene: 8. The CDR3 coding sequence is TGTGCCAGCAGTGTGACAGGGGCCCTAGGCTACGAGCAGTACTTC. Encoded protein: CASSVTGALGYEQYF.

The chain links TRBV7-9 to TRBJ2-7; TRBD1 agrees at 8 bases. CDR1 and CDR2 (germline): SEHNR, FQNEAQ (reference sequence). The V segment lost 3 bases and the J segment 4 bases; nucleotides outside the gene matches: 11. The CDR3 is 16 amino acids. This CDR3 is CASSLPGTGESYEQYF. DNA for the CDR3: TGTGCCAGCAGCTTGCCAGGGACAGGAGAATCTTACGAGCAGTACTTC.

The V call is TRBV14, the J call TRBJ2-5; no reliable D call. Germline lookup yields CDR1 SGHDN and CDR2 FVKESK. This CDR3 spans 13 amino acids. Trimming took off 1 base at V and 8 bases at J, with 11 bases between the two ends. CDR3 nucleotides: TGTGCCAGCAGCCAAGGGGCAGTTCTAACCCAGTACTTC. Amino acid sequence: CASSQGAVLTQYF.

The chain is built from TRBV7-9 and TRBJ2-7, with 12 bases lining up with TRBD1. In germline, CDR1 is SEHNR, CDR2 FQNEAQ (reference sequence). The V gene end was trimmed by 4 bases and the J gene end by 3 bases; junction bases not matched to a gene: 10. CDR3 length equals 17 residues. CDR3 DNA sequence: TGTGCCAGCAGCTCCCCGGGACAGGGGGCCGGGAACTACGAGCAGTACTTC. Protein: CASSSPGQGAGNYEQYF.

As DNA, the CDR3 is TGTGCCAGCATCCTCAGGGAGCCAGATACGCAGTATTTT. Translated: CASILREPDTQYF. This chain links TRBV7-9 with TRBJ2-3; D tentatively reads TRBD1 or TRBD2 (5 bases each). Looked up from germline, CDR1 is SEHNR and CDR2 is FQNEAQ (reference sequence). The V end lost 7 bases, the J end lost 4 bases, and 12 bases lay between the germline ends. The CDR3 has 13 amino acids.

The CDR3 loop reads CASSLGTLYGYTF. DNA for the CDR3: TGTGCCAGCAGCCTAGGGACACTCTATGGCTACACCTTC. V and J are TRBV27 and TRBJ1-2, with D possibly TRBD1 on 6 matching bases. Deletions cut 6 bases from V and 4 bases from J, with 12 bases between. The CDR3 sequence is 13 residues long. CDR1 is MNHEY and CDR2 is SMNVEV in the germline V gene (reference sequence).

The chain joins TRBV5-1 to TRBJ2-1; 7 positions agree with TRBD2. Germline V CDR1 and CDR2: SGHRS, YFSETQ. The CDR3 is made up of 14 amino acids. J gave up 8 bases and V 0 bases, and 5 bases lay outside the gene matches. Here the CDR3 reads CASSLGAGVYEQFF. In nucleotides, the CDR3 is TGCGCCAGCAGCTTGGGGGCGGGGGTCTATGAGCAGTTCTTC.

The rearrangement uses TRBV5-1 and TRBJ2-1; D is uncertain. V lost 0 bases to trimming and J lost 9 bases, with 16 bases between them. This CDR3 comprises 15 residues. The germline gives CDR1 SGHRS, CDR2 YFSETQ. CDR3 DNA sequence: TGCGCCAGCAGCTTGGAAACAGCCCTTTATGGTGAGCAGTTCTTC. Protein product: CASSLETALYGEQFF.

CDR3 nucleotides: TGCGCCAGCAGCTCGGGACTAGATGTGGAGACCCAGTACTTC. Protein: CASSSGLDVETQYF. The genes are TRBV4-1 and TRBJ2-5, with 8 bases matching TRBD2. Germline assignment: CDR1 MGHRA and CDR2 YSYEKL. This CDR3 spans 14 amino acids. V was pared by 5 bases and J by 5 bases, with 7 bases of the junction left unmatched.

This clone was picked up one time. The chain combines TRBV4-1 with TRBJ2-2; D gene uncertain. V lost 2 bases, J lost 4 bases, and 8 bases lay in between. The CDR3 totals 14 residues. Germline V lookup: CDR1 MGHRA, CDR2 YSYEKL. The CDR3 protein is CASSQLSVTGELFF. The CDR3 DNA reads TGCGCCAGCAGCCAACTCTCCGTCACCGGGGAGCTGTTTTTT.

This clone was recorded once. The rearrangement links TRBV29-1 to TRBJ1-3; D perhaps matches TRBD1 (5 bases). V lost 6 bases and J 0 bases, leaving 15 bases between the germline ends. Germline CDR1 and CDR2: SQVTM and ANQGSEA. This CDR3 has 15 residues. CDR3 sequence: CSVRGTGLSGNTIYF. The CDR3, as DNA: TGCAGCGTCAGAGGGACTGGCCTCTCTGGAAACACCATATATTTT. Filled out from reference TRBV29-1 and TRBJ1-3, the complete variable domain reads SAVISQKPSRDICQRGTSLTIQCQVDSQVTMMFWYRQQPGQSLTLIATANQGSEATYESGFVIDKFPISRPNLTFSTLTVSNMSPEDSSIYLCSVRGTGLSGNTIYFGEGSWLTVV.

The chain couples TRBV9 to TRBJ2-7, with D unclear. The CDR3 has 13 residues. The ends were cut back, 0 bases at V and 6 bases at J, with 10 bases in the middle. Germline V gives CDR1 SGDLS, CDR2 YYNGEE. CDR3 coding DNA: TGTGCCAGCAGCGTAGGATCGGCTGGCGAGCAGTACTTC. The encoded protein is CASSVGSAGEQYF.